These 32 T cell receptor beta chains were all obtained from the same sample, sequenced in a study of beta chain features in type 1 diabetes. Expressed TCRB transcripts were sequenced after all isolated RNA was converted to cDNA. The repertoire was sequenced with immunoSEQ multiplex PCR; TCRdb's copy has only in-frame clones and lacks some. The sample gives roughly 400,000 clones, more than 11% of which show up once; around 0.035% is in the top ten. Sequences were obtained from naive CD4+ T cells from blood. The receptors stem from a man aged 30 to 39 in good health.

The V call is TRBV2, the J call TRBJ2-2; D gene unclear. V was clipped by 1 base and J by 4 bases, with 13 bases between them. CDR3 length: 16 amino acids. Germline CDR1 SNHLY, CDR2 FYNNEI. This chain's CDR3 is CASSEEARRLTGELFF. The CDR3, as DNA: TGTGCCAGCAGTGAAGAGGCTAGAAGGCTCACCGGGGAGCTGTTTTTT.

The J gene is TRBJ1-5, the V gene TRBV9, with D unresolved. Trimming shortened V by 0 bases and J by 10 bases, and 17 bases separated the two germline ends. Germline V gene sequence: CDR1 SGDLS, CDR2 YYNGEE. This CDR3 spans 15 amino acids. In nucleotides, the CDR3 is TGTGCCAGCAGCGTAGGGGGAGATGGGAAGGGTCCCCAGCATTTT. The encoded protein is CASSVGGDGKGPQHF.

This clone was observed a few times. This chain links TRBV7-8 with TRBJ2-3, with 8 bases that match TRBD2. Germline-derived CDR1 and CDR2 are SGHVS and FQNEAQ. CDR3 length: 16 amino acids. Unmatched junction bases numbered 8, after V lost 5 bases and J lost 1 base. CDR3 residues: CASSERQAGGTDTQYF. The CDR3 DNA follows: TGTGCCAGCAGCGAGAGGCAAGCGGGGGGCACAGATACGCAGTATTTT.

This clone was recorded a few times. The rearrangement links TRBV7-2 to TRBJ2-1; 11 bases agree with TRBD2. The CDR3 length is 15 residues. Germline loops: CDR1 SGHTA, CDR2 FQGNSA. Unmatched junction bases numbered 3, after V lost 3 bases and J lost 5 bases. CDR3 sequence (DNA): TGTGCCAGCAGCTTGACTAGCGGGGTCAACAATGAGCAGTTCTTC. Amino acids: CASSLTSGVNNEQFF.

This clone was picked up a small number of times. This rearrangement joins TRBV29-1 to TRBJ1-5; 9 bases line up with TRBD1. The germline V gene has CDR1 SQVTM and CDR2 ANQGSEA. V was clipped by 5 bases and J by 5 bases; unmatched bases: 10. This CDR3 has 15 residues. CDR3 residues: CSVKTGTGLDQPQHF. The CDR3 bases are TGCAGCGTTAAGACCGGGACAGGGTTGGATCAGCCCCAGCATTTT.

V is TRBV7-8 and J is TRBJ2-5; TRBD2 is a possible D gene (5 bases). CDR1 is SGHVS and CDR2 is FQNEAQ in the germline V gene. The CDR3 spans 14 residues. Trimming stripped 7 bases from V and 5 bases from J, with 17 bases between. As DNA, the CDR3 is TGTGCCAGCACCATACCTCGGGGTTACGAGACCCAGTACTTC. This encodes CASTIPRGYETQYF.

The chain joins TRBV6-7 to TRBJ1-2, with D uncertain. TRBV6-7 is placed among ORFs of uncertain function. The CDR3 loop spans 17 amino acids. The ends were cut back, 5 bases at V and 4 bases at J, with 23 bases in the middle. This CDR3 is CASSRRETVHRPYGYTF. In DNA form, the CDR3 reads TGTGCCAGCAGTCGAAGGGAAACGGTACACCGCCCCTATGGCTACACCTTC.

The chain recombines TRBV11-2 with TRBJ2-7; 7 positions agree with TRBD1. The trim removed 0 bases at V and 2 bases at J, leaving 10 bases unmatched. The germline V gene has CDR1 SGHAT and CDR2 FQNNGV. The CDR3 runs to 17 residues. The CDR3 DNA reads as TGTGCCAGCAGCTTAGATTTTTCGGGACAGCTCCCCTACGAGCAGTACTTC. Protein sequence: CASSLDFSGQLPYEQYF. Complete variable domain (other parts from reference TRBV11-2 and TRBJ2-7): EAGVAQSPRYKIIEKRQSVAFWCNPISGHATLYWYQQILGQGPKLLIQFQNNGVVDDSQLPKDRFSAERLKGVDSTLKIQPAKLEDSAVYLCASSLDFSGQLPYEQYFGPGTRLTVT.

This clone appeared a few times. The rearrangement links TRBV27 to TRBJ2-3, with TRBD2 identical over 7 bases. CDR1 is MNHEY, CDR2 SMNVEV, per germline (reference sequence). V shed 2 bases and J 3 bases; nucleotides not matched to a gene: 2. The CDR3 has 14 residues. CDR3: CASSLAGETDTQYF. The CDR3 region has the DNA TGTGCCAGCAGTTTAGCGGGAGAGACAGATACGCAGTATTTT.

The chain employs TRBV5-4 and TRBJ2-6; 8 positions agree with TRBD1. Germline values: CDR1 SGHNT, CDR2 YYREEE (reference sequence). The CDR3 covers 18 residues. Germline trimming cut 3 bases from V and 0 bases from J; bases unmatched to any gene: 8. The CDR3 spells CASSYPDRGLSGANVLTF. The CDR3 region has the DNA TGTGCCAGCAGCTATCCCGACAGGGGTCTCTCTGGGGCCAACGTCCTGACTTTC.

This clone showed up just a few times. The chain links TRBV4-3 to TRBJ1-4; TRBD1 is a possible D gene (6 bases). The germline V gene has CDR1 LGHNA and CDR2 YSLEER. The V end was cut by 0 bases, the J end by 6 bases, with 14 bases between. This CDR3 region has 16 residues. CDR3 sequence reads: CASSQDRGRGDEKLFF. The DNA for the CDR3 is TGCGCCAGCAGCCAAGATAGAGGCAGGGGAGATGAAAAACTGTTTTTT.

This chain links TRBV4-2 with TRBJ2-3; 14 nucleotides line up with TRBD2. This CDR3 is built from 16 residues. Germline lookup yields CDR1 LGHNA and CDR2 YNFKEQ. The trim removed 1 base at V and 7 bases at J, leaving 4 bases unmatched. This CDR3 is CASSQGTSGRLYTQYF. CDR3 sequence (DNA): TGTGCCAGCAGCCAAGGGACTAGCGGGAGGTTGTATACGCAGTATTTT.

The V and J genes are TRBV30 and TRBJ1-2; no definite D call. The germline V and J ends were trimmed by 0 bases and 6 bases, with 14 bases remaining between them. The CDR3 sequence is 14 residues long. Germline V gives CDR1 GTSNPN, CDR2 SVGIG (reference sequence). In nucleotides, the CDR3 is TGTGCCTGGAGTGTACGAGGGAGGGTAAATGGCTACACCTTC. It is translated as CAWSVRGRVNGYTF.

This chain links TRBV9 with TRBJ2-7; 8 positions match TRBD2. There are 16 residues in the CDR3. CDR1 is SGDLS and CDR2 is YYNGEE in the germline V gene. V was pared by 4 bases and J by 0 bases, with 9 bases of the junction left unmatched. CDR3: CASSPRAGALSYEQYF. CDR3 in DNA: TGTGCCAGCAGCCCGCGAGCGGGGGCCCTCTCCTACGAGCAGTACTTC.

This clone was counted a few times. The gene calls are TRBV19 and TRBJ2-7, with D maybe TRBD2 (7 bases). Germline V gene lookup returns CDR1 LNHDA and CDR2 SQIVND (reference sequence). Trimming cost V 5 bases and J 1 base, with 12 bases left between them. The CDR3 has 14 residues. CDR3 protein: CASSPRGGSYEQYV. Written as DNA, the CDR3 is TGTGCCAGTAGTCCTAGGGGGGGATCCTACGAGCAGTACGTC.

This clone was picked up a small number of times. The rearrangement joins TRBV7-2 to TRBJ2-1; 11 bases align to TRBD2. Per germline, CDR1 SGHTA and CDR2 FQGNSA. The CDR3 runs to 14 residues. V trimming: 7 bases; J trimming: 15 bases; junction bases outside the gene matches: 14. The chain's CDR3 is CASISGTSGPIWFF. Written as DNA, the CDR3 is TGTGCCAGCATCTCAGGGACTAGCGGACCAATTTGGTTCTTC.

The chain carries TRBV9 and TRBJ1-2; D unresolved. This CDR3 spans 16 amino acids. V was clipped by 2 bases and J by 0 bases, with 14 bases between them. Germline CDR1 reads SGDLS; CDR2 reads YYNGEE. The CDR3: CASSVDPRLPNYGYTF. DNA of the CDR3: TGTGCCAGCAGCGTCGACCCACGGTTGCCTAACTATGGCTACACCTTC. Variable domain in full (rest from reference TRBV9 and TRBJ1-2): DSGVTQTPKHLITATGQRVTLRCSPRSGDLSVYWYQQSLDQGLQFLIQYYNGEERAKGNILERFSAQQFPDLHSELNLSSLELGDSALYFCASSVDPRLPNYGYTFGSGTRLTVV.

The J gene is TRBJ1-5, the V gene TRBV15; D uncertain. CDR1 is LNHNV, CDR2 YYDKDF, per germline (reference sequence). CDR3 length equals 17 residues. Between the trimmed V and J ends, which lost 6 bases and 0 bases, there was a span of 18 bases. CDR3 in DNA: TGTGCCACCAGGGGCAGCGACCGCCGCCTTAGCAATCAGCCCCAGCATTTT. The encoded protein is CATRGSDRRLSNQPQHF. The whole variable domain, filled in from reference TRBV15 and TRBJ1-5, reads DAMVIQNPRYQVTQFGKPVTLSCSQTLNHNVMYWYQQKSSQAPKLLFHYYDKDFNNEADTPDNFQSRRPNTSFCFLDIRSPGLGDTAMYLCATRGSDRRLSNQPQHFGDGTRLSIL.

This clone was seen more than once but under ten times. This chain links TRBV10-3 with TRBJ2-5; 8 nucleotides agree with TRBD1. V shed 0 bases and J 1 base; nucleotides not matched to a gene: 4. CDR1 is ENHRY and CDR2 is SYGVKD in the germline V gene. The CDR3 contains 16 residues. CDR3 loop: CAISESTGDSQETQYF. CDR3 DNA sequence: TGTGCCATCAGTGAGTCGACAGGGGACAGCCAAGAGACCCAGTACTTC.

This clone was picked up a small number of times. The chain employs TRBV5-1 and TRBJ2-7; unclear D gene. This CDR3 comprises 12 residues. V was cut by 7 bases and J by 1 base, with 9 bases left in between. From germline, CDR1 is SGHRS and CDR2 YFSETQ. For the CDR3, the DNA is TGCGCCAGCCTTCAGAGGTCCTACGAGCAGTACGTC. This encodes CASLQRSYEQYV.

As to this clone: Other nucleotide sequences from this sample produce the same CDR3. The chain uses TRBV7-9 and TRBJ2-1; no firm D call. Looked up from germline, CDR1 is SEHNR and CDR2 is FQNEAQ (reference sequence). Trimming cost V 2 bases and J 3 bases, with 5 bases left between them. The CDR3 has 13 amino acids. The CDR3 loop is CASSLPVYNEQFF. The DNA for the CDR3 is TGTGCCAGCAGCTTACCGGTCTACAATGAGCAGTTCTTC.

The V and J genes are TRBV7-2 and TRBJ2-7; D unresolved. Trimming shortened V by 5 bases and J by 6 bases, and 11 bases separated the two germline ends. CDR1 is SGHTA and CDR2 is FQGNSA in the germline V gene. The CDR3 totals 12 residues. The CDR3, as DNA: TGTGCCAGCAGCCCTGGGGTTGGCGAGCAGTACGTC. Translating gives CASSPGVGEQYV.

This chain connects TRBV27 to TRBJ1-1, with unresolved D. Germline CDR1 reads MNHEY; CDR2 reads SMNVEV (reference sequence). Deletions cut 5 bases from V and 4 bases from J, with 8 bases between. The CDR3 runs to 12 residues. The CDR3 spells CASSTVGTEAFF. The CDR3, as DNA: TGTGCCAGCAGTACGGTAGGCACTGAAGCTTTCTTT.

The table lists this clone with many counts. The J gene is TRBJ2-7, the V gene TRBV30, with D perhaps TRBD1 (6 bases). The CDR3 has 13 residues. Germline CDR1 reads GTSNPN; CDR2 reads SVGIG (reference sequence). CDR3 nucleotides: TGTGCTGCTGCCGGGACACATTTCTACGAGCAGTACGTC. It specifies CAAAGTHFYEQYV.

This clone appeared a few times. Distinct nucleotide sequences in the sample also encode this CDR3. The chain is built from TRBV20-1 and TRBJ2-5; D not resolved. The germline V gene encodes CDR1 DFQATT and CDR2 SNEGSKA (reference sequence). V dropped 5 bases and J dropped 5 bases, with 9 bases sitting between them. This CDR3 has 11 residues. This CDR3 reads CSASLGETQYF. The CDR3 bases are TGCAGTGCTTCGTTGGGGGAGACCCAGTACTTC.

This clone has more than one count but fewer than ten. The rearrangement uses TRBV14 and TRBJ1-5; 7 bases are shared with TRBD1. Germline CDR1 is SGHDN and CDR2 is FVKESK. The CDR3 sequence is 13 residues long. The trim removed 4 bases at V and 6 bases at J, leaving 3 bases unmatched. CDR3: CASSRDSFQPQHF. CDR3 nucleotides: TGTGCCAGCAGCCGGGACAGCTTTCAGCCCCAGCATTTT.

There are a few counts of this clone. The J gene is TRBJ2-2, the V gene TRBV6-5; 7 bases align to TRBD1. V lost 8 bases and J lost 5; bases outside the gene matches: 8. Per germline, CDR1 MNHEY and CDR2 SVGAGI. The CDR3 has 14 amino acids. CDR3: CASYPDRITGELFF. In nucleotides, the CDR3 is TGTGCCAGCTACCCGGACAGGATAACCGGGGAGCTGTTTTTT.

Only a few counts were recorded for this clone. The rearrangement uses TRBV6-1 and TRBJ2-5; possible D gene TRBD1, 5 bases. The CDR3 has 13 residues. CDR1 is MNHNS and CDR2 is SASEGT in the germline V gene. Trimming removed 5 bases from V and 7 bases from J, with 14 bases in between. The CDR3 nucleotides read TGTGCCAGCAGTTCAGGGCCCGAAGGGACCCAGTACTTC. Translated, it gives CASSSGPEGTQYF.

This clone has a handful of counts. V usage is TRBV18 and J usage is TRBJ2-3; weak D call: TRBD1 (6 bases). CDR1 and CDR2 from the germline V gene are KGHSH and LQKENI. Trimming removed 2 bases at V and 2 bases at J, with 8 bases between. The CDR3 totals 14 residues. The CDR3 region is CASSPGTPTDTQYF. CDR3 sequence (DNA): TGTGCCAGCTCACCAGGGACACCCACAGATACGCAGTATTTT.

J is TRBJ1-2 and V is TRBV28, with TRBD1 identical over 10 bases. CDR3 length equals 13 residues. Germline V gene sequence: CDR1 MDHEN, CDR2 SYDVKM. V trimming: 4 bases; J trimming: 6 bases; junction bases outside the gene matches: 2. The CDR3: CASSWGQGNGYTF. CDR3 bases: TGTGCCAGCAGTTGGGGACAGGGGAATGGCTACACCTTC.

This clone was seen more than once but under ten times. V usage is TRBV25-1 and J usage is TRBJ2-1; D ambiguous. Looked up from germline, CDR1 is MGHDK and CDR2 is SYGVNS. The CDR3 loop spans 13 amino acids. The germline V and J ends were trimmed by 6 bases and 5 bases, with 11 bases remaining between them. CDR3 nucleotides: TGTGCCAGCAGAACACCTAAGGACAATGAGCAGTTCTTC. This sequence encodes CASRTPKDNEQFF.

The sample holds a few counts of this clone. J is TRBJ2-3 and V is TRBV18, with TRBD1 identical over 9 bases. The J segment lost 3 bases and the V segment lost 6 bases, leaving 7 bases of the junction unmatched. This CDR3 comprises 15 residues. Germline V CDR1 and CDR2: KGHSH, LQKENI. CDR3 coding DNA: TGTGCCAGCTCCAAAATGACAGGGGGAACAGATACGCAGTATTTT. Translated: CASSKMTGGTDTQYF. Full variable domain (remainder filled in from reference TRBV18 and TRBJ2-3): NAGVMQNPRHLVRRRGQEARLRCSPMKGHSHVYWYRQLPEEGLKFMVYLQKENIIDESGMPKERFSAEFPKEGPSILRIQQVVRGDSAAYFCASSKMTGGTDTQYFGPGTRLTVL.